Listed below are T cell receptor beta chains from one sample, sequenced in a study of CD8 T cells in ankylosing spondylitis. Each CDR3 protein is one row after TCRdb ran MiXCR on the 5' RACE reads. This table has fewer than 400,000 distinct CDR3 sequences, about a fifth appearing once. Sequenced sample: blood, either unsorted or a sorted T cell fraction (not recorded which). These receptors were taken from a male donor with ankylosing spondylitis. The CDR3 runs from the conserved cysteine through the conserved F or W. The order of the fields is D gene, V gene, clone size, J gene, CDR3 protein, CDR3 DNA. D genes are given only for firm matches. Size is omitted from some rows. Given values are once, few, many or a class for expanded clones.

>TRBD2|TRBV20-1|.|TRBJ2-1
CSAAPGLAVKEQFF
TGCAGTGCTGCGCCGGGACTAGCGGTAAAAGAGCAGTTCTTC
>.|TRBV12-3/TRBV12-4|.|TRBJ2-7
CASSLGLGSPHEQYF
TGTGCCAGCAGTTTGGGTCTAGGGAGCCCCCACGAGCAGTACTTC
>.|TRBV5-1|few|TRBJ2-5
CASRRRGGPQETQYF
TGCGCCAGCAGAAGGAGGGGGGGACCCCAAGAGACCCAGTACTTC
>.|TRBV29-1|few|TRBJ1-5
CSVGRDGNQPQHF
TGCAGCGTTGGCAGGGATGGGAATCAGCCCCAGCATTTT
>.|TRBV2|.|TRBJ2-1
CASSGGSSRALRQFF
TGTGCCAGCAGTGGGGGGAGCAGCAGGGCGCTAAGGCAGTTCTTC
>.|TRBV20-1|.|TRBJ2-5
CSARHRGTEETQYF
TGCAGTGCTAGGCACCGAGGCACGGAAGAGACCCAGTACTTC
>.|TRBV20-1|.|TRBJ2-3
CSARDSSQGPTDTQYF
TGCAGTGCTAGAGATTCCAGTCAGGGGCCCACAGATACGCAGTATTTT
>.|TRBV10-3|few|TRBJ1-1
CAISDRNTEAFF
TGTGCCATCAGTGACAGGAACACTGAAGCTTTCTTT
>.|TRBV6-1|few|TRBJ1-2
CASSLGAGNYGYTF
TGTGCCAGCTCCCTGGGGGCAGGGAACTATGGCTACACCTTC
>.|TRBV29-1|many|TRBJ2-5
CSVEEIAGETQYF
TGCAGCGTTGAAGAGATAGCAGGGGAGACCCAGTACTTC
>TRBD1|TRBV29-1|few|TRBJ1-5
CSVTTGGRNQPQHF
TGCAGCGTCACGACAGGGGGCCGCAATCAGCCCCAGCATTTT
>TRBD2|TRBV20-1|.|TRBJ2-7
CSATPGTSGSLHEQYF
TGCAGTGCTACCCCAGGGACTAGCGGGAGTCTGCACGAGCAGTACTTC
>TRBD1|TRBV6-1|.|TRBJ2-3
CASRNRGLRTDTQYF
TGTGCCAGCAGAAACAGGGGGTTACGCACAGATACGCAGTATTTT
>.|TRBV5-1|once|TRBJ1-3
CASSLVLGLAGNTIYF
TGCGCCAGCAGCTTGGTCCTGGGGTTGGCTGGAAACACCATATATTTT
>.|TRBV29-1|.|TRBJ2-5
CSVEGLPTGQETQYF
TGCAGCGTTGAAGGCCTGCCGACAGGCCAAGAGACCCAGTACTTC
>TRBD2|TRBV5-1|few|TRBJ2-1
CASSRGAGGGSYNEQFF
TGCGCCAGCTCCCGCGGGGCGGGAGGGGGCTCCTACAATGAGCAGTTCTTC
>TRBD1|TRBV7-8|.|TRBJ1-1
CASSLGLRQGEAFF
TGTGCCAGCAGCTTAGGGCTACGACAGGGTGAAGCTTTCTTT
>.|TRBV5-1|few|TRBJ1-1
CASSGAGPLTEAFF
TGCGCCAGCAGCGGGGCCGGGCCGCTCACTGAAGCTTTCTTT
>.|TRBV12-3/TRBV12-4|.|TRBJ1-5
CASSFGIYNQPQHF
TGTGCCAGCAGTTTTGGCATCTACAATCAGCCCCAGCATTTT
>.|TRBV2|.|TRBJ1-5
CASRGTENSNQPQHF
TGTGCCAGCAGGGGGACGGAAAATAGCAATCAGCCCCAGCATTTT
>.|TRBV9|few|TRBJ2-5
CASSVDAEQETQYF
TGTGCCAGCAGCGTAGATGCGGAGCAAGAGACCCAGTACTTC
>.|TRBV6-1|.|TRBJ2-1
CASSRSGTSYEQFF
TGTGCCAGCAGTCGCTCCGGGACTTCATATGAGCAGTTCTTC
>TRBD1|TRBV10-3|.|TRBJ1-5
CAISEGTDYQPQHF
TGTGCCATCAGTGAGGGGACAGACTATCAGCCCCAGCATTTT
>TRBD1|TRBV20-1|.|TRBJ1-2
CSASPGQGAYGYTF
TGCAGTGCTAGCCCGGGACAGGGGGCGTATGGCTACACCTTC
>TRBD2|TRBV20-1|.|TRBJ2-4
CSARDSGRAKNIQYF
TGCAGTGCTAGAGATAGCGGGAGGGCCAAAAACATTCAGTACTTC
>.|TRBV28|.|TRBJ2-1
CASTPMGTYNEQFF
TGTGCCAGCACCCCGATGGGCACTTACAATGAGCAGTTCTTC
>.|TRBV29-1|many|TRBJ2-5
CSVGQETQYF
TGCAGCGTTGGACAAGAGACCCAGTACTTC
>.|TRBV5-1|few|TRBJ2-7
CASSWGAVSSYEQYF
TGCGCCAGCAGTTGGGGGGCCGTTTCCTCCTACGAGCAGTACTTC
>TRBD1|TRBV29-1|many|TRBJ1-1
CSVEDTGTGGPTEAFF
TGCAGCGTTGAAGACACCGGGACAGGGGGCCCCACTGAAGCTTTCTTT
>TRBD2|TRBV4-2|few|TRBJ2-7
CASSQPPGLAGGRSYEQYF
TGTGCCAGCAGCCAGCCCCCGGGACTAGCGGGAGGTCGCTCCTACGAGCAGTACTTC
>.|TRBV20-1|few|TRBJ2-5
CSAEDRSEETQYF
TGCAGTGCGGAGGACAGATCAGAAGAGACCCAGTACTTC
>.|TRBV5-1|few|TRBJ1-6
CASSFLQNNSPLHF
TGCGCCAGCAGCTTTCTACAGAATAATTCACCCCTCCACTTT
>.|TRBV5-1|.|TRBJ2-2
CASSLVLDTGELFF
TGCGCCAGCAGCTTGGTTCTAGACACCGGGGAGCTGTTTTTT
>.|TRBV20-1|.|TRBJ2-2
CSARDHRDVSGELFF
TGCAGTGCTAGAGACCACAGGGATGTTTCCGGGGAGCTGTTTTTT
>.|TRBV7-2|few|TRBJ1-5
CASSLMGAGSNQPQHF
TGTGCCAGCAGCTTAATGGGGGCGGGCAGCAATCAGCCCCAGCATTTT
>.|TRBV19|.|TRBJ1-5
CASNRPVERRGNQPQHF
TGTGCCAGTAACCGGCCCGTGGAGCGCCGGGGCAATCAGCCCCAGCATTTT
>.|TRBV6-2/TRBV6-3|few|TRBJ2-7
CASSPRWSSYEQYF
TGTGCCAGCAGCCCTAGATGGAGCTCCTACGAGCAGTACTTC
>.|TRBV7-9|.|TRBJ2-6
CASSFAGARSGANVLTF
TGTGCCAGCAGCTTTGCGGGGGCGCGCTCCGGGGCCAACGTCCTGACTTTC
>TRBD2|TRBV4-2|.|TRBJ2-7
CASSQAPTSYHEQYF
TGTGCCAGCAGCCAAGCCCCGACTAGCTACCACGAGCAGTACTTC
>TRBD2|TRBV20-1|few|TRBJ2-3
CSARPGLAGVPDTQYF
TGCAGTGCTAGGCCCGGACTAGCGGGAGTTCCCGATACGCAGTATTTT
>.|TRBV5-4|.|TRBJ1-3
CASSLGGPSSGNTIYF
TGTGCCAGCAGCTTGGGGGGACCGAGCTCTGGAAACACCATATATTTT
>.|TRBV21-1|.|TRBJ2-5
CATKSGTSGSETQYF
TGTGCCACCAAAAGCGGGACTAGCGGGAGTGAGACCCAGTACTTC
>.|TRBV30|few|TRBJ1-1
CAWSRDTLGAFF
TGTGCCTGGAGTCGCGACACCCTAGGAGCTTTCTTT
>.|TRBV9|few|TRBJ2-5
CASSTRPPETQYF
TGTGCCAGCAGCACCCGACCTCCAGAGACCCAGTACTTC
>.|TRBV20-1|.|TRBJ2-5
CCARPRAGETQYF
TGCTGTGCTAGACCCCGGGCGGGAGAGACCCAGTACTTC
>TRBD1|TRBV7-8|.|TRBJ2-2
CASSLPGGAGNTGELFF
TGTGCCAGCAGCTTACCAGGGGGCGCGGGAAACACCGGGGAGCTGTTTTTT